Detailed here is one T cell receptor (beta chain). This record comes from a study of blood T cell repertoires in COVID-19. The wider study: Nucleic acid was either cDNA or gDNA, and it came from T cells, B-cell-depleted T cells, or PBMCs.

This CDR3 has 12 residues. CDR1 and CDR2 from the germline V gene are MNHEY and SVGEGT. Trimming took 6 bases from V and 8 from J, leaving 11 bases between them. The repertoire was sequenced with immunoSEQ multiplex PCR; TCRdb's copy has only in-frame clones and lacks some. The sample holds about 27,000 clones, approximately 83% seen once. The rearrangement links TRBV6-2 or TRBV6-3 to TRBJ2-1; D is unclear. Sequenced: peripheral blood. This receptor was obtained from a man between 65 and 80 years old with acute or convalescent COVID-19. The CDR3 DNA reads TGTGCCAGCAGCCCCGTTAGCTATGAGCAGTTCTTC. Its protein product is CASSPVSYEQFF.